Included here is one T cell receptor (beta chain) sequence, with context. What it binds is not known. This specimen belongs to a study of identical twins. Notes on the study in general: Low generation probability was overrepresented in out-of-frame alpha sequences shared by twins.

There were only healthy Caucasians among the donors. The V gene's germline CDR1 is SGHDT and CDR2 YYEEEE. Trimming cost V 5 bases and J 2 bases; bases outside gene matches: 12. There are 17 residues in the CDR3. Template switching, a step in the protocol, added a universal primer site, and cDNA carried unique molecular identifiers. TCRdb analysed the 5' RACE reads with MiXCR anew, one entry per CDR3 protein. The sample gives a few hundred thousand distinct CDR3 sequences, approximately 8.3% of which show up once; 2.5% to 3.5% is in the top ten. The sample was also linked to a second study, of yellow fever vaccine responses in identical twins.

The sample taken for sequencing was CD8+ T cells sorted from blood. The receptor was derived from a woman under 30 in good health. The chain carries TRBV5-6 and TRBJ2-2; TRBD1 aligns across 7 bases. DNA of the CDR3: TGTGCCAGCAGTCCGAGACTCCGGGACAGCAACACCGGGGAGCTGTTTTTT. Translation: CASSPRLRDSNTGELFF.